These T cell receptor beta chains were read from a single sample in a study of cytomegalovirus exposure and HLA in healthy donors. Measured with immunoSEQ multiplex PCR; TCRdb has only the in-frame clones, and not every one. The sample records around 120,000 clones, about four fifths being singletons. Source material: PBMCs. The receptors come from a woman aged 25 to 39 in good health and CMV-seronegative. Both conserved end residues are part of each CDR3. The order of the fields is clone size, V gene, J gene, D gene, CDR3 DNA, CDR3 protein. The D gene is left open where the match is weak. Size tells how often a clone was seen (once, few, many) or the class of an expanded clone, and some rows leave it out.

NA	TRBV6-6	TRBJ2-3	NA	TGTGCCAGCAGTTACTCCCTCACAGATACGCAGTATTTT	CASSYSLTDTQYF
NA	TRBV5-6	TRBJ2-7	TRBD2	TGTGCCAGCAGCTTGATGCGGGAGAACTACGAGCAGTACTTC	CASSLMRENYEQYF
NA	TRBV6-1	TRBJ1-2	NA	TGTGCCAGCAGTGAAGGATGGGCTGGCTACACCTTC	CASSEGWAGYTF
NA	TRBV4-3	TRBJ2-1	TRBD1	TGCGCCAGCAGCCATTTCCAGACAGGGACGGACAATGAGCAGTTCTTC	CASSHFQTGTDNEQFF
once	TRBV10-3	TRBJ1-2	TRBD1	TGTGCCATCAGTGGCGGGACAGGCCTCTATGGCTACACCTTC	CAISGGTGLYGYTF
few	TRBV5-1	TRBJ2-1	TRBD2	TGCGCCAGCAGCGATAATGGCGGGGGAGGATACAATGAGCAGTTCTTC	CASSDNGGGGYNEQFF
NA	TRBV10-1	TRBJ1-6	NA	TGCGCCAGCAGTGAGTCGAGGGGAGGGAATTCACCCCTCCACTTT	CASSESRGGNSPLHF
NA	TRBV18	TRBJ1-1	TRBD1	TGTGCCAGCTCAGAACAGGGGTGGAACACTGAAGCTTTCTTT	CASSEQGWNTEAFF
NA	TRBV27	TRBJ2-1	TRBD2	TGTGCCAGCAGTTCTGGGAGAGACGGAAGACTAGCGAGGGAGCAGTTCTTC	CASSSGRDGRLAREQFF
once	TRBV19	TRBJ1-4	TRBD1	TGTGCCAGTGGGACAGACGATGAAAAACTGTTTTTT	CASGTDDEKLFF
NA	TRBV25-1	TRBJ2-3	TRBD2	TGTGCCAGCAGTGAATCTCCCGGGGGGGGAGGCACAGATACGCAGTATTTT	CASSESPGGGGTDTQYF
NA	TRBV27	TRBJ2-2	NA	TGTGCCAGCCGGGTGGTAAACACCGGGGAGCTGTTTTTT	CASRVVNTGELFF
few	TRBV15	TRBJ2-2	NA	TGTGCCACCAGCAGGGTAACGGTCGACACCGGGGAGCTGTTTTTT	CATSRVTVDTGELFF
NA	TRBV27	TRBJ1-4	TRBD1	TGTGCCAGCAGTTTTGCAGGGGGCGCTGAAAAACTGTTTTTT	CASSFAGGAEKLFF
NA	TRBV28	TRBJ2-7	TRBD2	TGTGCCAGCAGTCTGGGACTAGGGTACTCCTACGAGCAGTACTTC	CASSLGLGYSYEQYF
few	TRBV27	TRBJ2-5	TRBD1	TGTGCCAGCCGTACAGGGGATACCCAAGAGACCCAGTACTTC	CASRTGDTQETQYF
NA	TRBV20-1	TRBJ2-7	NA	TGCAGTGCTCACCTAGGCGGGACTTTTTCTTTC	CSAHLGGTFSF
NA	TRBV4-1	TRBJ2-7	TRBD1	TGCGCCAGCAGCCAAGTCCCAGGGGGCATTTACGAGCAGTACTTC	CASSQVPGGIYEQYF
NA	TRBV7-9	TRBJ1-1	TRBD1	TGTTCCAGCAGCAAGGACAGGGATGAAGCTTTCTTT	CSSSKDRDEAFF
once	TRBV6-5	TRBJ1-2	TRBD1	TGTGCCAGCAGCCAGACAGGGACCGGCTACACCTTC	CASSQTGTGYTF
NA	TRBV28	TRBJ1-1	NA	TGTGCCAGCATATCAGGGCAGGGATTAGGCGCTGAAGCTTTCTTT	CASISGQGLGAEAFF
once	TRBV28	TRBJ2-1	TRBD2	TGTGCCAGCAGTTCATACGGCGGGAGTTACAATGAGCAGTTCTTC	CASSSYGGSYNEQFF
NA	TRBV10-3	TRBJ2-1	NA	TGTGCCATCAGAGACGCCCCGGAGGTCAACAATGAGCAGTTCTTC	CAIRDAPEVNNEQFF
NA	TRBV21-1	TRBJ2-1	NA	TGTGCCAGCAGCAAAGGGCGGGGTCCTAGCGGGAGCCCTAACAATGAGCAGTTCTTC	CASSKGRGPSGSPNNEQFF
NA	TRBV7-9	TRBJ2-3	TRBD2	TGTGCCAGCAGCCCACCGGGACTAGCCACAGATACGCAGTATTTT	CASSPPGLATDTQYF
once	TRBV27	TRBJ2-1	TRBD2	TGTGCCAGCAGCCCCGGGACTAGCGGAAACAATGAGCAGTTCTTC	CASSPGTSGNNEQFF
NA	TRBV7-6	TRBJ2-5	TRBD1	TGTGCCAGCAGCTTAAGGTTTCAGGGGGCGAGGGAGACCCAGTACTTC	CASSLRFQGARETQYF
few	TRBV6-5	TRBJ2-7	TRBD1	TGTGCCAGCAGTAGGGACAGGGGGCACGAGCAGTACTTC	CASSRDRGHEQYF
NA	TRBV15	TRBJ1-2	NA	TGTGCCACCAGCGAATCTCTATTAAGAGTGGACTATGGCTACACCTTC	CATSESLLRVDYGYTF
few	TRBV7-9	TRBJ2-2	NA	TGTGCCAGCTCCGACATCCCGAACACCGGGGAGCTGTTTTTT	CASSDIPNTGELFF
NA	TRBV27	TRBJ2-1	TRBD2	TGTGCCTCCGTTGAGGCTAGCGGGAGTACCCATGAGCAGTTCTTC	CASVEASGSTHEQFF
NA	TRBV7-2	TRBJ2-1	TRBD1	TGTGCCAGCAGCTTAGGGGACAGGTCCCACGGGCAGTTCTTC	CASSLGDRSHGQFF
NA	TRBV28	TRBJ1-3	NA	TGTGCCAGCAGTTTGGGGGGTTCTGGAAACACCATATATTTT	CASSLGGSGNTIYF
NA	TRBV5-1	TRBJ2-1	NA	TGCGCCAGCAGCTTATTCGGGGCTAGCGATCCCTACAATGAGCAGTTCTTC	CASSLFGASDPYNEQFF
few	TRBV6-1	TRBJ2-1	NA	TGTGCCAGCAGGCTAGAGGCACACCATGAGCAGTTCTTC	CASRLEAHHEQFF
few	TRBV5-1	TRBJ2-7	NA	TGCGCCAGCAGCCTGGGGCAAGGACAAAGGTACTTC	CASSLGQGQRYF
NA	TRBV6-1	TRBJ1-6	TRBD1	TGTGCCAGCAGTGAAGGGGGACAGGGGGCGAGCTCCTATAATTCACCCCTCCACTTT	CASSEGGQGASSYNSPLHF
NA	TRBV5-1	TRBJ1-2	TRBD1	TGCGCCAGCAGCTTGGGGACCGGGACAGTGGGCTATGGCTACACCTTC	CASSLGTGTVGYGYTF
few	TRBV4-1	TRBJ2-4	TRBD1	TGCGCCAGCAGCCAGCTAATCGGACAGGAAGGATTGGCCAAAAACATTCAGTACTTC	CASSQLIGQEGLAKNIQYF
once	TRBV2	TRBJ2-2	NA	TGTGCCAGCAGTGAAATTAACGGGGGGCACACCGGGGAGCTGTTTTTT	CASSEINGGHTGELFF
NA	TRBV6-5	TRBJ2-7	NA	TGTGCCAGCAGTTCTCCTCCGGGACTCAGCTCCTACGAGCAGTACTTC	CASSSPPGLSSYEQYF
NA	TRBV27	TRBJ2-4	TRBD1	TGTGCCAGCAGGGGACAGCCGCCTACCAAAAACATTCAGTACTTC	CASRGQPPTKNIQYF
NA	TRBV5-1	TRBJ2-6	NA	TGCGCCAGCAGCTCCGTTCGCCAGGGGATAGGAGCCAACGTCCTGACTTTC	CASSSVRQGIGANVLTF
NA	TRBV7-8	TRBJ1-1	NA	TGTGCCAGCAGCCTGGAGGGAACATGGAACACTGAAGCTTTCTTT	CASSLEGTWNTEAFF
NA	TRBV4-1	TRBJ2-1	TRBD1	TGCGCCAGCAGCCCCCAACAGGGGGCTGAGCAGTTCTTC	CASSPQQGAEQFF
NA	TRBV27	TRBJ2-3	TRBD2	TGTGCCAGCAGTTTACTAGCGGTTAGACTAGGGGATACGCAGTATTTT	CASSLLAVRLGDTQYF
NA	TRBV7-9	TRBJ2-7	TRBD1	TGTTCCAGCAGCCTACTAGTTGGGACAGGAGCCTACGAGCAGTACTTC	CSSSLLVGTGAYEQYF
NA	TRBV19	TRBJ2-2	TRBD2	TGTGCCAGTAGTTCCCTGGGACTAGCGGGAGGGAAGAACACCGGGGAGCTGTTTTTT	CASSSLGLAGGKNTGELFF